The 6 T cell receptor beta chains reported below all come from one sample, sequenced in a study of CD8 T cells in Susac syndrome. RNA amounts of about 0.45 to 1 ug underwent reverse transcription with random hexamers. TCRdb processed the immunoSEQ multiplex PCR reads anew with MiXCR; each CDR3 protein has one entry. The table shows a few hundred thousand distinct CDR3 sequences, with roughly nine tenths occurring only once. Specimen: CD8+ T cells from PBMCs. These receptors were collected from a human donor with multiple sclerosis.

This clonotype is a singleton in its sample. This chain uses TRBV4-1 with TRBJ2-1; 7 bases fit TRBD2. The germline CDR1 and CDR2 sequences are MGHRA and YSYEKL. J was trimmed by 10 bases and V by 0 bases; bases with no gene match: 9. The CDR3 has 15 amino acids. Written as DNA, the CDR3 is TGCGCCAGCAGCCAAGATATGGGGGAGGGCCAGGAGCAGTTCTTC. Encoded protein: CASSQDMGEGQEQFF.

This chain uses TRBV12-3 or TRBV12-4 with TRBJ1-5, with D possibly TRBD1 on 6 matching bases. There are 15 residues in the CDR3. Trimming pared 3 bases from V and 2 bases from J, leaving 11 bases between. The CDR3 region has the DNA TGTGCCAGCAGTTTCGCGGGGGCCGGCAATCAGCCCCAGCATTTT. Translation gives CASSFAGAGNQPQHF.

J is TRBJ1-2 and V is TRBV3-1; D gene unclear. This CDR3 has 14 residues. Trimming cost V 7 bases and J 7 bases, with 19 bases left between them. CDR1 and CDR2 (germline): LGHDT, YNNKEL (reference sequence). DNA for the CDR3: TGTGCCAGCACCTTAACCGTGCACATCCCTGGCTACACCTTC. Its translation: CASTLTVHIPGYTF.

The chain combines TRBV27 with TRBJ2-5; the match to TRBD2 covers 8 bases. The germline V gene has CDR1 MNHEY and CDR2 SMNVEV (reference sequence). This CDR3 has 14 amino acids. V was clipped by 2 bases and J by 9 bases; unmatched bases: 8. CDR3 DNA sequence: TGTGCCAGCAGTTTAATCTCCGGGACTAGGCCCCAGTACTTC. Residues: CASSLISGTRPQYF.

The rearrangement joins TRBV6-2 or TRBV6-3 to TRBJ1-1; D remains ambiguous. The germline CDR1 and CDR2 sequences are MNHEY and SVGEGT. Trimming shortened V by 4 bases and J by 8 bases, and 11 bases separated the two germline ends. This CDR3 is built from 12 residues. The CDR3 DNA reads as TGTGCCAGCAGTTGGGAACCGGGAGAAGCTTTCTTT. It specifies CASSWEPGEAFF.

The chain carries TRBV19 and TRBJ2-2; the D gene is possibly TRBD2 (5 bases). The ends were cut back, 9 bases at V and 7 bases at J, with 12 bases in the middle. The CDR3 has 12 residues. Germline-derived CDR1 and CDR2 are LNHDA and SQIVND (reference sequence). The CDR3 region is CASGVGNGELFF. Here the CDR3 DNA reads TGTGCCAGCGGGGTTGGCAACGGGGAGCTGTTTTTT.